Listed below are T cell receptor beta chains from one sample, sequenced in a study of identical twins. Each CDR3 protein is one row after TCRdb ran MiXCR on the 5' RACE reads. The sample includes roughly 690,000 distinct CDR3 sequences, roughly 6% of them seen just once. Sequencing was carried out using naive T cells sorted from blood. The receptors derive from a man between 18 and 35 years old in good health. CDR3s include the opening cysteine and the closing phenylalanine or tryptophan. Fields, in order: CDR3 length, J gene, V gene, D gene, clone size, CDR3 DNA, CDR3 protein. The D gene is left open where the match is weak. Size tells how often a clone was seen (once, few, many) or the class of an expanded clone, and some rows leave it out.

16,TRBJ2-4,TRBV3-1,TRBD2,.,TGTGCCAGCAGCCACATACTAGCGGGGTCCAAAAACATTCAGTACTTC,CASSHILAGSKNIQYF
16,TRBJ2-1,TRBV20-1,TRBD2,many,TGCAGTGCTCCTTTGACTAGCGGGAGTGAAAGGAATGAGCAGTTCTTC,CSAPLTSGSERNEQFF
11,TRBJ1-1,TRBV7-2,.,.,TGTGCCAGCAGCCCTCGTCCTGAAGCTTTCTTT,CASSPRPEAFF
15,TRBJ2-2,TRBV7-6,.,.,TGTGCCAGCAGCTCCCCCCTGGGGAACACCGGGGAGCTGTTTTTT,CASSSPLGNTGELFF
13,TRBJ2-5,TRBV12-3/TRBV12-4,.,.,TGTGCCAGCAGTTTAACAGTCCAAGAGACCCAGTACTTC,CASSLTVQETQYF
14,TRBJ2-7,TRBV6-1,TRBD2,.,TGTGCCAGCAGCGCCAGCGGGAATCTGTACGAGCAGTACTTC,CASSASGNLYEQYF
15,TRBJ1-2,TRBV5-1,.,.,TGCGCCAGCAGCAGCGGGGGGCGCGGTAGCTATGGCTACACCTTC,CASSSGGRGSYGYTF
12,TRBJ1-1,TRBV10-2,TRBD1,few,TGCGCCAGCGACAGGGGAGGGACTGAAGCTTTCTTT,CASDRGGTEAFF
18,TRBJ2-3,TRBV4-2,TRBD2,once,TGTGCCGGCAGCCAAGAGGGAAGGACTAGCGGTAGCACAGATACGCAGTATTTT,CAGSQEGRTSGSTDTQYF
15,TRBJ1-3,TRBV5-1,TRBD1,many,TGCGCCAGCAGCCTTTGGGACAGCGCTGGAAACACCATATATTTT,CASSLWDSAGNTIYF
15,TRBJ2-2,TRBV12-3/TRBV12-4,.,many,TGTGCCAGCCGGAAGGGGGGAGGGGTGGCCGGGGAGCTGTTTTTT,CASRKGGGVAGELFF
13,TRBJ2-3,TRBV12-3/TRBV12-4,.,many,TGTGCCAGCAGTTTTCGTGGAGTAGATACGCAGTATTTT,CASSFRGVDTQYF
14,TRBJ2-3,TRBV3-1,TRBD2,once,TGTGCCAGCAGCCAAGCGGGGGGGACAGATACGCAGTATTTT,CASSQAGGTDTQYF
13,TRBJ1-2,TRBV5-5,.,many,TGTGCCAGCAGCTTGGTGGGGGCAAATGGCTACACCTTC,CASSLVGANGYTF
15,TRBJ1-6,TRBV12-3/TRBV12-4,.,.,TGTGCCAGCAGAGAGGGCCCGGAACGGAATTCACCCCTCCACTTT,CASREGPERNSPLHF
14,TRBJ2-7,TRBV20-1,.,many,TGCAGTGCTAGGATCGGTGCCGGGACTCGCGAGCAGTACTTC,CSARIGAGTREQYF
13,TRBJ2-7,TRBV7-9,.,.,TGTGCCAGCAGCTTAGAAAGGCCGGCCGGGCAGTACTTC,CASSLERPAGQYF
14,TRBJ1-1,TRBV12-3/TRBV12-4,TRBD1,many,TGTGCCAGCAGACTTGGACAGGGAGACACTGAAGCTTTCTTT,CASRLGQGDTEAFF
13,TRBJ2-1,TRBV20-1,.,many,TGCAGTGCTGGGGCCTTTAGCCCCAATGAGCAGTTCTTC,CSAGAFSPNEQFF
14,TRBJ2-2,TRBV5-1,.,.,TGCGCCAGCAGCTACAGTCCAAACACCGGGGAGCTGTTTTTT,CASSYSPNTGELFF
12,TRBJ2-1,TRBV11-3,TRBD2,.,TGTGCCAGCAGCGGGACTAGCAATGAGCAGTTCTTC,CASSGTSNEQFF
15,TRBJ2-1,TRBV10-2,TRBD2,few,TGCGCCAGCAGTCAACCGACCGGACTAGAAGATGAGCAGTTCTTC,CASSQPTGLEDEQFF
13,TRBJ2-7,TRBV25-1,.,.,TGTGCCAGCAGTGAATCCGGGACCCAAGGGCAGTACTTC,CASSESGTQGQYF
19,TRBJ2-2,TRBV3-1,TRBD2,few,TGTGCCAGCAGCCAAGACCCGACTAGCGGACTGGCCCTGGGCGGGGAGCTGTTTTTT,CASSQDPTSGLALGGELFF